These T cell receptor beta chains were read from a single sample in a study of T cell repertoires in cytomegalovirus infection. Using its own MiXCR run on the reads, TCRdb lists one record per CDR3 protein. The table has approximately 500,000 distinct CDR3 sequences, 16% seen once. The material sequenced was CD8+ T cells from PBMCs. All receptors derive from a human donor in good health (CMV status not recorded). Some clones in this sample may be carry-over from other donors' samples. CDR3s include the opening cysteine and the closing phenylalanine or tryptophan. A D gene is named only where the DNA matches it firmly. Rows may omit the clone size; those that give it use once, few, many or a size class.

v_call,d_call,j_call,clone_size,cdr3_nt,cdr3_aa
TRBV19,NA,TRBJ1-1,few,TGTGCCAGCTCACTCACTAGGGGGACGAACACTGAAGCTTTCTTT,CASSLTRGTNTEAFF
TRBV19,NA,TRBJ1-1,many,TGTGCCAGTAGTCCTGGTTCAGGGTTGGACACTGAAGCTTTCTTT,CASSPGSGLDTEAFF
TRBV5-4,TRBD1,TRBJ1-5,NA,TGTGCCAGCAGCTTGCAGGGGACAGGGCCCCAGCATTTT,CASSLQGTGPQHF
TRBV25-1,TRBD1,TRBJ1-5,NA,TGTGCCAGCAGTGGATCAGGAGGGGACAGATTTTCCAGACAGCCCCAGCATTTT,CASSGSGGDRFSRQPQHF
TRBV9,NA,TRBJ2-5,NA,TGTGCCAGCAGCGCCCCATCGAGGGGAGGAGAGACCCAGTACTTC,CASSAPSRGGETQYF
TRBV4-1,TRBD2,TRBJ2-1,many,TGCGCCAGCAGCCTCTACGGACTAGCGGGGTACAATGAGCAGTTCTTC,CASSLYGLAGYNEQFF
TRBV27,NA,TRBJ2-1,few,TGTGCCAGCAGTTCTACTGGGGTCGAGGGCAATGAGCAGTTCTTC,CASSSTGVEGNEQFF
TRBV12-3/TRBV12-4,TRBD2,TRBJ2-1,few,TGTGCCAGCAGTTTAGGGTTCCTGGAGCGGGAGTACAATGAGCAGTTCTTC,CASSLGFLEREYNEQFF
TRBV11-2,NA,TRBJ2-7,many,TGTGCCAGCACCCGCCCGAAGGGAGGACACGAGCAGTACTTC,CASTRPKGGHEQYF
TRBV12-3/TRBV12-4,TRBD2,TRBJ2-1,few,TGTGCCAGCAGCCAACCGGGACTAGAGTCCTACAATGAGCAGTTCTTC,CASSQPGLESYNEQFF
TRBV6-1,NA,TRBJ2-1,NA,TGTGCCAGTTGGGCAGGGAGGCATGAGCAGTTCTTC,CASWAGRHEQFF
TRBV19,TRBD2,TRBJ2-1,many,TGTGCCAGTAGGTTAGCGGGGGCCTACAATGAGCAGTTCTTC,CASRLAGAYNEQFF
TRBV25-1,NA,TRBJ2-2,NA,TGTGCCAGCAGTGATCGGGGGAACAACGGGGAGCTGTTTTTT,CASSDRGNNGELFF
TRBV28,TRBD1,TRBJ2-7,few,TGTGCCAGCAGAATGGGACAGGAATCCTACGAGCAGTACTTC,CASRMGQESYEQYF
TRBV7-3,NA,TRBJ2-3,many,TGTGCCAGCAGTTCACAACAGGGAGATACGCAGTATTTT,CASSSQQGDTQYF
TRBV28,TRBD2,TRBJ2-7,few,TGTGCCAGCAGTTCCCCCGGGCGGGAGTCGAGCAACGAGCAGTACTTC,CASSSPGRESSNEQYF
TRBV27,NA,TRBJ2-6,many,TGTGCCAGCAGTCTTAGCGGATCAGGGGCCAACGTCCTGACTTTC,CASSLSGSGANVLTF
TRBV20-1,TRBD1,TRBJ2-7,many,TGCAGTGCTAGAGCCTTCACAGGGGGCTGGTACGAGCAGTACTTC,CSARAFTGGWYEQYF
TRBV7-9,NA,TRBJ1-2,NA,TGTGCCAGCAGCGGGGTGGACTACACCTTC,CASSGVDYTF
TRBV4-1,NA,TRBJ1-1,many,TGCGCCAGCAGCCAAAGGAACATGAACACTGAAGCTTTCTTT,CASSQRNMNTEAFF
TRBV10-3,NA,TRBJ2-7,NA,TGTGCCATCAGTGAGTTTCTAGCGCGGGAGCAGTACTTC,CAISEFLAREQYF
TRBV7-8,NA,TRBJ1-4,many,TGTGCCAGCAGCCAGCCGGGAGGGGAAGTTGAAAAACTGTTTTTT,CASSQPGGEVEKLFF
TRBV7-9,TRBD1,TRBJ1-2,few,TGTGCCAGCAGCCCCACGACAGGGACAAACTATGGCTACACCTTC,CASSPTTGTNYGYTF
TRBV7-8,NA,TRBJ1-5,many,TGTGCCAGCAGCTTAGAGTCGAGCGGGTCGCGGCCCCAGCATTTT,CASSLESSGSRPQHF
TRBV12-3/TRBV12-4,TRBD1,TRBJ1-2,few,TGTGCCAGCAGTCGTCGGGACAGACACTATGGCTACACCTTC,CASSRRDRHYGYTF
TRBV11-2,TRBD1,TRBJ2-3,many,TGTGCCAGCAGCCTGACAGGGGGCTCAGATACGCAGTATTTT,CASSLTGGSDTQYF
TRBV12-3/TRBV12-4,NA,TRBJ2-1,many,TGTGCCAGCACCTTCACCTTTCCCGGGAGTACCCCTTTCAATGAGCAGTTCTTC,CASTFTFPGSTPFNEQFF
TRBV14,NA,TRBJ2-1,many,TGTGCCAGCAGCCCTAAGCACAAGTCCAATGAGCAGTTCTTC,CASSPKHKSNEQFF
TRBV19,TRBD2,TRBJ2-2,many,TGTGCCAGTAGGTGGCTAGCGGGAGGACCGGGGCTTACCGGGGAGCTGTTTTTT,CASRWLAGGPGLTGELFF
TRBV10-2,NA,TRBJ2-2,many,TGCGCCAGCAGTGAGTCGCTAGCCGGGGAGCTGTTTTTT,CASSESLAGELFF
TRBV12-3/TRBV12-4,TRBD2,TRBJ2-2,many,TGTGCCAGCACCTTGAGGGGACTAGCGGCAAACACCGGGGAGCTGTTTTTT,CASTLRGLAANTGELFF
TRBV6-2/TRBV6-3,NA,TRBJ2-7,few,TGTGCCAGCAGTTACTCTTTGGGGGCCGCCCCCTACGAGCAGTACTTC,CASSYSLGAAPYEQYF
TRBV5-4,NA,TRBJ2-7,NA,TGTGCCAGCAGCTCCGGGACCCCCCATGTTGAGCAGTACTTC,CASSSGTPHVEQYF
TRBV3-1,TRBD2,TRBJ2-3,NA,TGTGCCAGCAGCCAAGATATTAGCGGGGGGGATACGCAGTATTTT,CASSQDISGGDTQYF
TRBV7-2,NA,TRBJ2-6,many,TGTGCCAGCAGCTCATCGACGGGTTCTGGGGCCAACGTCCTGACTTTC,CASSSSTGSGANVLTF
TRBV4-2,TRBD1,TRBJ1-1,few,TGTGCCAGCAGCCAACCTGACAGGGTGAATGCTGAAGCTTTCTTT,CASSQPDRVNAEAFF
TRBV28,NA,TRBJ2-3,NA,TGTGCCAGCAGCCTAGGGCTACGGCGGCTTAGCACAGATACGCAGTATTTT,CASSLGLRRLSTDTQYF
TRBV20-1,TRBD1,TRBJ2-7,few,TGCAGTGCTAGGGGACAGGGAGAACTCTACGAGCAGTACTTC,CSARGQGELYEQYF
TRBV10-3,TRBD1,TRBJ1-2,many,TGTGCCATCAGTGAGCCCATGCAGGGGGCGTCCATCTATGGCTACACCTTC,CAISEPMQGASIYGYTF
TRBV7-9,NA,TRBJ1-2,many,TGTGCCAGCAGCTTAGGGGGTAGCAGTACTATCTATGGCTACACCTTC,CASSLGGSSTIYGYTF
TRBV7-9,TRBD2,TRBJ2-1,many,TGTGCCAGCAGCTCATCCGGACTAGCGGGAATGGAGTCCTACAATGAGCAGTTCTTC,CASSSSGLAGMESYNEQFF
TRBV11-1,NA,TRBJ1-1,many,TGTGCCAGCAGCCTTGATTACCTTGGAGGCACTGAAGCTTTCTTT,CASSLDYLGGTEAFF
TRBV10-3,NA,TRBJ2-6,few,TGTGCCATCAGTGATCCGGGGCGCGACTCTGGGGCCAACGTCCTGACTTTC,CAISDPGRDSGANVLTF
TRBV7-9,TRBD1,TRBJ1-1,many,TGTGCCAGCAGCTCGGGCGACAGGGGTAAGACTGAAGCTTTCTTT,CASSSGDRGKTEAFF
TRBV7-3,NA,TRBJ2-3,many,TGTGCCAGCAGCTTAAAGGGACCCACAGATACGCAGTATTTT,CASSLKGPTDTQYF
TRBV20-1,TRBD2,TRBJ2-1,NA,TGCAGTGCTAGTCAGCTTAGCGGGAGAAATGAGCAGTTCTTC,CSASQLSGRNEQFF
TRBV7-2,NA,TRBJ1-2,many,TGTGCCAGCAGCTCTCCCTTTTATGGCTACACCTTC,CASSSPFYGYTF
TRBV12-3/TRBV12-4,TRBD2,TRBJ2-1,many,TGTGCCAGCAGACCAGCGGGAGCATACAATGAGCAGTTCTTC,CASRPAGAYNEQFF